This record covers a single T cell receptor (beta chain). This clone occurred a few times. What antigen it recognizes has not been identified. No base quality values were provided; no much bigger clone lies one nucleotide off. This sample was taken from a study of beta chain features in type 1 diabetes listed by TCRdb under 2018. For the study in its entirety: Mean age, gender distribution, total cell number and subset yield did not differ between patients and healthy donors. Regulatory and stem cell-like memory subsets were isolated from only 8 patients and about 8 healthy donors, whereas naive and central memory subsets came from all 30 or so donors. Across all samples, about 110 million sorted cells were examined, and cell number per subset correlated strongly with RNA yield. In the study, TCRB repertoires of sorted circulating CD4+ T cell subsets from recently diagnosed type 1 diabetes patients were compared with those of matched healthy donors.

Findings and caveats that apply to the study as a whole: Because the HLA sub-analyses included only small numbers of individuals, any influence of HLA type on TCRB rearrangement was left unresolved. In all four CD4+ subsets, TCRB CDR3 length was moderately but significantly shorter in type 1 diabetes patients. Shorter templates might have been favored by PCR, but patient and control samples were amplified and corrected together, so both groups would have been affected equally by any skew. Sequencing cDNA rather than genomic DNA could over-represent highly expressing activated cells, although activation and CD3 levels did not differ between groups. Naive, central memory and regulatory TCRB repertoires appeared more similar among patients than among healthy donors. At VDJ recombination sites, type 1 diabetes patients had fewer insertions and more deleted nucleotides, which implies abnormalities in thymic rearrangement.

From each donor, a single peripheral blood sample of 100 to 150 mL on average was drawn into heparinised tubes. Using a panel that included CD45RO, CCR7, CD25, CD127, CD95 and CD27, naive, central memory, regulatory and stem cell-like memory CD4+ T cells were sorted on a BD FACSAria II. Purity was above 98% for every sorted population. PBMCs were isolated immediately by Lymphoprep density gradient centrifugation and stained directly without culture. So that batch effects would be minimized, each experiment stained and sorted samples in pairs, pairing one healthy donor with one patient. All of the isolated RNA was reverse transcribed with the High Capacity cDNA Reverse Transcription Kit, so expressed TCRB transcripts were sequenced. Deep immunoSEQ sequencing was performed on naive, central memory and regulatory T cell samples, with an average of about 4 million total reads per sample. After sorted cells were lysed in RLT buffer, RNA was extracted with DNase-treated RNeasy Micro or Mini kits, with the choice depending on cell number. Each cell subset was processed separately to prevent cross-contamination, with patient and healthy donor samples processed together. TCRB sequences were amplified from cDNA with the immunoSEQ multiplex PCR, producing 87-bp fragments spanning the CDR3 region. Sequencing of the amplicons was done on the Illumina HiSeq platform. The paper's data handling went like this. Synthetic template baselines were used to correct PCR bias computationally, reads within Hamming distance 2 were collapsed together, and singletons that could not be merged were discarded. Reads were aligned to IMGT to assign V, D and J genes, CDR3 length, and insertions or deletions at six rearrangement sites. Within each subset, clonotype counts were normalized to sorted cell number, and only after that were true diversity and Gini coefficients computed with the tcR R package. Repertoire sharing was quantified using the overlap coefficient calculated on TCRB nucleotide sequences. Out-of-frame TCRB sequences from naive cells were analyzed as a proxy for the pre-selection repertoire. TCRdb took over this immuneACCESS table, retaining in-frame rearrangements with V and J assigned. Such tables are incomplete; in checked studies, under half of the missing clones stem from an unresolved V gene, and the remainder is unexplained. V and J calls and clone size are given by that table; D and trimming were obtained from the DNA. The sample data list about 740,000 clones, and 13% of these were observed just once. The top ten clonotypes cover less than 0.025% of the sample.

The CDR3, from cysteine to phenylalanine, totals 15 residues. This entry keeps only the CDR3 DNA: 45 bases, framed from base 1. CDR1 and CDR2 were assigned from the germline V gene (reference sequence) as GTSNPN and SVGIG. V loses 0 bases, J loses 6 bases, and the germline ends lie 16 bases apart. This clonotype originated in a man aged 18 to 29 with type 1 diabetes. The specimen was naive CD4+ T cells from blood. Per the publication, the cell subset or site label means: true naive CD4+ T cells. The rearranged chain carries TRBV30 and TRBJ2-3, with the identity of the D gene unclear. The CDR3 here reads CAWSVGRLPGDTQYF. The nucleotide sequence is TGTGCCTGGAGTGTAGGGCGCCTTCCTGGGGATACGCAGTATTTT.